Below are 16 T cell receptor beta chains sequenced from a single sample in a study of T cell responses to AZD1222 COVID-19 vaccine. The protocol was immunoSEQ multiplex PCR, while the TCRdb copy is restricted to in-frame clones and leaves out a portion. The sample lists just over 150,000 clones; roughly nine tenths were seen once. The source material was peripheral blood, sampled on day 0 of AZD1222 vaccination. The receptors were gathered from an adult in good health.

DNA of the CDR3: TGTGCCAGCAGCGACGGAGGCAGGGGCAAAATCGGGGAGCTGTTTTTT. Its translation is CASSDGGRGKIGELFF. This chain joins TRBV9 and TRBJ2-2; D perhaps matches TRBD1 (6 bases). V was shortened by 3 bases and J by 7 bases, with 19 bases between the two germline ends. Germline loops: CDR1 SGDLS, CDR2 YYNGEE. This CDR3 is 16 amino acids long.

This sequence joins TRBV7-2 and TRBJ2-5; TRBD1 matches at 7 bases. The J segment lost 1 base and the V segment lost 2 bases, leaving 4 bases of the junction unmatched. The germline gives CDR1 SGHTA, CDR2 FQGNSA. The CDR3 contains 15 residues. The CDR3 nucleotides read TGTGCCAGCAGCTTACCGACAGGGTTCCAAGAGACCCAGTACTTC. It codes for CASSLPTGFQETQYF.

The V and J genes are TRBV28 and TRBJ2-5; the D call may be TRBD1 or TRBD2 (5 bases each). Trimming stripped 4 bases from V and 5 bases from J, with 11 bases between. The CDR3 length is 13 residues. Germline V gene sequence: CDR1 MDHEN, CDR2 SYDVKM. Here the CDR3 DNA reads TGTGCCAGCAGTTGGGGGTTGGGGGAGACCCAGTACTTC. Translated: CASSWGLGETQYF.

J is TRBJ1-1 and V is TRBV12-3 or TRBV12-4; D is ambiguous. V was pared by 0 bases and J by 5 bases, with 7 bases between. The CDR3 sequence is 13 residues long. The CDR3 bases are TGTGCCAGCAGTTTAGCGATGGGAACTGAAGCTTTCTTT. It translates to CASSLAMGTEAFF.

CDR3 sequence: CASSIAGGSYEQYF. The CDR3, as DNA: TGTGCCAGCAGCATAGCGGGAGGCTCCTACGAGCAGTACTTC. This chain joins TRBV28 and TRBJ2-7; 10 bases agree with TRBD2. V lost 6 bases to trimming and J lost 0 bases; unmatched junction nucleotides: 2. CDR1 is MDHEN and CDR2 is SYDVKM in the germline V gene. The CDR3 covers 14 residues.

The gene calls are TRBV24-1 and TRBJ1-5, with TRBD1 as a possible D gene (5 bases). Germline values: CDR1 KGHDR, CDR2 SFDVKD. V was shortened by 4 bases and J by 5 bases, with 14 bases between the two germline ends. The CDR3 has 15 residues. CDR3 amino acids: CATSEASGDHQPQHF. The CDR3 nucleotides are TGTGCCACCAGTGAGGCCTCGGGGGACCATCAGCCCCAGCATTTT.

The table lists this clone with a few counts. The chain is built from TRBV4-2 and TRBJ2-2; TRBD2 matches 11 bases. The CDR3 is made up of 16 amino acids. Germline values: CDR1 LGHNA, CDR2 YNFKEQ. The V and J ends lost 4 bases and 5 bases, in that order; junction bases with no gene match: 6. Here the CDR3 DNA reads TGTGCCAGCAGCCCTTTTTTAGCGGGAGGGACCGGGGAGCTGTTTTTT. It is translated as CASSPFLAGGTGELFF.

The J gene is TRBJ2-4, the V gene TRBV25-1; D gene ambiguous. Trimming pared 6 bases from V and 1 base from J, leaving 7 bases between. Looked up from germline, CDR1 is MGHDK and CDR2 is SYGVNS. The CDR3 sequence is 13 residues long. CDR3: CASRGEAKNIQYF. The CDR3 bases are TGTGCCAGCAGAGGTGAGGCCAAAAACATTCAGTACTTC.

This clone was seen only once. The chain employs TRBV6-5 and TRBJ2-2, with TRBD2 matching 9 bases. V lost 6 bases to trimming and J lost 5 bases; unmatched junction nucleotides: 4. The germline V gene has CDR1 MNHEY and CDR2 SVGAGI. The CDR3 has 14 amino acids. CDR3 sequence: CASRREGLTGELFF. In nucleotides, the CDR3 is TGTGCCAGCAGGCGGGAGGGCTTAACCGGGGAGCTGTTTTTT.

This chain joins TRBV7-9 and TRBJ1-1; D unresolved. The germline V gene encodes CDR1 SEHNR and CDR2 FQNEAQ (reference sequence). V shed 1 base and J shed 6 bases, with 6 bases lying between them. The CDR3 is 12 amino acids. CDR3 sequence (DNA): TGTGCCAGCAGCTTAGTGTGGCCTGAAGCTTTCTTT. It encodes CASSLVWPEAFF.

The chain carries TRBV27 and TRBJ1-1; no definite D call. Between the trimmed V and J ends, which lost 3 bases and 5 bases, there was a span of 13 bases. This CDR3 has 14 residues. CDR1 is MNHEY and CDR2 is SMNVEV in the germline V gene (reference sequence). The CDR3, as DNA: TGTGCCAGCAGTTTTTCGGCAGGCCCTACTGAAGCTTTCTTT. Its protein product is CASSFSAGPTEAFF.

CDR3 sequence: CASSGRTGGYEQYF. The CDR3 DNA reads as TGTGCCAGCAGCGGGCGGACAGGGGGCTACGAGCAGTACTTC. This chain connects TRBV6-6 to TRBJ2-7; 10 nucleotides match TRBD1. Germline V lookup: CDR1 MNHNY, CDR2 SVGAGI (reference sequence). Trimming at V came to 6 bases and at J to 3 bases, leaving 5 bases not matched to a gene. The CDR3 length is 14 residues.

The V gene is TRBV10-3, the J gene TRBJ1-2; perhaps TRBD1 as D (5 bases). The CDR3 runs to 13 residues. The germline V gene has CDR1 ENHRY and CDR2 SYGVKD. The V end lost 0 bases, the J end lost 8 bases, and 10 bases lay between the germline ends. CDR3 in amino acids: CAISESRVEGYTF. DNA for the CDR3: TGTGCCATCAGTGAGTCCAGGGTGGAGGGCTACACCTTC.

This chain uses TRBV7-3 with TRBJ1-2; D is unclear. CDR1 SGHTA and CDR2 FQGTGA come from the germline V gene. Trimming cost V 3 bases and J 2 bases, with 13 bases left between them. CDR3 size: 15 residues. The CDR3 DNA sequence: TGTGCCAGCAGCTTCCAGGCCGGGAACAACTATGGCTACACCTTC. As protein: CASSFQAGNNYGYTF.

This chain connects TRBV30 to TRBJ1-5; D unclear. CDR1 and CDR2 (germline): GTSNPN, SVGIG (reference sequence). Trimming stripped 5 bases from V and 0 bases from J, with 17 bases between. The CDR3 is 16 residues long. The CDR3 here is CAWGLEDGNSNQPQHF. In nucleotides, the CDR3 is TGTGCCTGGGGCCTCGAGGACGGGAATAGCAATCAGCCCCAGCATTTT.

There are a few counts of this clone. J is TRBJ2-2 and V is TRBV2; D is uncertain. The germline V gene has CDR1 SNHLY and CDR2 FYNNEI. Deletions cut 2 bases from V and 0 bases from J, with 10 bases between. The CDR3 extends over 16 amino acids. The CDR3 DNA follows: TGTGCCAGCAGTGAACTCCTAGGTGCGAACACCGGGGAGCTGTTTTTT. Protein product: CASSELLGANTGELFF.